These 7 T cell receptor beta chains came from one sample sequenced in a study of CD8+ T cells in alopecia areata. As to treatment: oral pan-JAK inhibitor, 5-10 mg twice daily. RNA was isolated and reverse transcribed to cDNA, the sequencing template. Assay used: immunoSEQ multiplex PCR; TCRdb lists only in-frame clones, some missing. The repertoire includes approximately 150,000 clones, around 60% of them detected once, and approximately 14% sits in the top ten. The input for sequencing was CD4+ T cells sorted from blood, taken at week 24, from a patient treated with tofacitinib. The receptors come from a human donor with alopecia areata.

V is TRBV5-6 and J is TRBJ2-3; D not resolved. V lost 7 bases and J lost 0, with 12 bases in between. In germline, CDR1 is SGHDT, CDR2 YYEEEE. The CDR3 has 14 amino acids. The CDR3 sequence is CASDWGRSTDTQYF. The CDR3 DNA reads TGTGCCAGCGATTGGGGAAGGAGCACAGATACGCAGTATTTT.

In its sample, this clone was seen a few times. The chain has TRBV7-9 and TRBJ1-6, with TRBD1 identical over 11 bases. This CDR3 has 15 amino acids. From germline, CDR1 is SEHNR and CDR2 FQNEAQ (reference sequence). V shed 4 bases and J 9 bases; nucleotides not matched to a gene: 5. The CDR3 loop is CASSSGQGAGSPLHF. In DNA form, the CDR3 reads TGTGCCAGCAGCTCAGGACAGGGGGCCGGTTCACCCCTCCACTTT.

This clone was seen a handful of times. The chain has TRBV4-2 and TRBJ2-5; weak D call: TRBD2 (5 bases). The CDR3 covers 15 residues. Germline CDR1 reads LGHNA; CDR2 reads YNFKEQ. V lost 0 bases and J lost 2, with 10 bases in between. The CDR3 DNA reads TGTGCCAGCAGCCAAGACGGGGTACCGCAAGAGACCCAGTACTTC. Protein: CASSQDGVPQETQYF.

The chain has TRBV19 and TRBJ2-7; D is unclear. Between the trimmed V and J ends, which lost 5 bases and 0 bases, there was a span of 11 bases. This CDR3 spans 14 amino acids. Germline CDR1 and CDR2: LNHDA and SQIVND (reference sequence). CDR3 DNA: TGTGCCAGTAGTGCGACGTGGGACTCCTACGAGCAGTACTTC. This gives the protein CASSATWDSYEQYF.

The rearrangement uses TRBV6-5 and TRBJ1-2, with D uncertain. The CDR3 runs to 14 residues. V was shortened by 7 bases and J by 2 bases, with 14 bases between the two germline ends. Germline CDR1 reads MNHEY; CDR2 reads SVGAGI. The CDR3 nucleotides are TGTGCCAGCACCTCGTTGGGAACGAACTATGGCTACACCTTC. Translation: CASTSLGTNYGYTF.

This chain joins TRBV10-1 and TRBJ1-1; D remains ambiguous. The length of the CDR3 is 14 residues. Germline V lookup: CDR1 WNHNN, CDR2 SYGVQD (reference sequence). The V end lost 0 bases, the J end lost 0 bases, and 5 bases lay between the germline ends. In nucleotides, the CDR3 is TGCGCCAGCAGTGAGTCCTCCCTGAACACTGAAGCTTTCTTT. Its translation is CASSESSLNTEAFF.

The sample holds a few counts of this clone. A clone one base away is much larger, so this may be a read error. The chain uses TRBV2 and TRBJ2-1; TRBD2 aligns across 8 bases. Trimming took 6 bases from V and 5 from J; bases not matched to a gene: 12. The CDR3 is 16 residues long. Germline loops: CDR1 SNHLY, CDR2 FYNNEI. The CDR3 bases are TGTGCCAGCAGCCCAATAGGCGGGGGGATTGACAATGAGCAGTTCTTC. Encoded protein: CASSPIGGGIDNEQFF. The entire variable domain, with the rest obtained from reference TRBV2 and TRBJ2-1, is as follows: EPEVTQTPSHQVTQMGQEVILRCVPISNHLYFYWYRQILGQKVEFLVSFYNNEISEKSEIFDDQFSVERPDGSNFTLKIRSTKLEDSAMYFCASSPIGGGIDNEQFFGPGTRLTVL.